This T cell receptor (beta chain) was sequenced during a study of cytomegalovirus exposure and HLA in healthy donors. Whole-study findings and limits: Later work associated roughly 17,000 TCR beta sequences with HLA alleles at 0.05 false discovery rate.

With 60 Vbeta and 13 Jbeta primers, the PCR was carried out. Assay: immunoSEQ multiplex PCR; the TCRdb copy retains only in-frame clones and omits some. The sample holds under 200,000 clones, around 78% seen once. Details on this clone: The antigen remains unidentified.

The sample was PBMCs. The source is a man between 35 and 55 years old in good health and CMV-seronegative.

The CDR3 coding sequence is TGCGCCAGCAGCCCCGAGGCTGACGATACGCAGTATTTT. Encoded protein: CASSPEADDTQYF. The rearrangement uses TRBV4-1 and TRBJ2-3; D is unresolved. Trimming took off 4 bases at V and 6 bases at J, with 11 bases between the two ends. CDR3 length equals 13 residues. CDR1 and CDR2 (germline): MGHRA, YSYEKL.